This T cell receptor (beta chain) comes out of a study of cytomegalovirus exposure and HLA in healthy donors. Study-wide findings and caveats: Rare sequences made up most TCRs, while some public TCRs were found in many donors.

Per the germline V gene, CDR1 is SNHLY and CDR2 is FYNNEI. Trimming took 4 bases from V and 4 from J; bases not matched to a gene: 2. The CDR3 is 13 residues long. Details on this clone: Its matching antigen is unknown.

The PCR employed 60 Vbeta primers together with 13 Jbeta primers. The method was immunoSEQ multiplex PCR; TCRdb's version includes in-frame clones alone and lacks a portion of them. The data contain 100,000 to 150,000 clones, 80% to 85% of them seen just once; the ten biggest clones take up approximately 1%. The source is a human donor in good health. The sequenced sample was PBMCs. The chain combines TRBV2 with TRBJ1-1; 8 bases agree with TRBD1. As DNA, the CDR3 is TGTGCCAGCAGTGCAGGGGGCTTCACTGAAGCTTTCTTT. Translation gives CASSAGGFTEAFF.